One sample yielded the 24 T cell receptor beta chains listed below, sequenced in a study of T cell repertoires in cytomegalovirus infection. TCRdb re-analysed the reads in MiXCR, keeping a single row per CDR3 protein. The repertoire holds about 130,000 distinct CDR3 sequences, around 25% seen once, with roughly 35% in the top ten. For these TCRs, the target antigens are not known. Material: PBMCs, sequenced either directly or after in vitro stimulation (not recorded which). Source of these receptors: a human donor in good health (CMV status not recorded). Some clones in this sample may be carry-over from other donors' samples.

This clonotype turned up a few times. This chain joins TRBV20-1 and TRBJ1-1; D not resolved. The germline V and J ends were trimmed by 4 bases and 0 bases, with 9 bases remaining between them. The CDR3 is made up of 13 amino acids. CDR1 and CDR2 from the germline V gene are DFQATT and SNEGSKA (reference sequence). The CDR3 DNA follows: TGCAGTGCTAAGGCCGAAATGAACACTGAAGCTTTCTTT. Its translation is CSAKAEMNTEAFF.

This clonotype came up many times. J is TRBJ2-1 and V is TRBV7-2, with D unclear. The CDR3 length is 11 residues. Trimming pared 5 bases from V and 10 bases from J, leaving 9 bases between. The V gene's germline CDR1 is SGHTA and CDR2 FQGNSA. The CDR3 loop reads CASSSVEEQFF. CDR3 bases: TGTGCCAGCAGCAGTGTGGAAGAGCAGTTCTTC.

In its sample, this clonotype was seen a few times. V and J are TRBV12-3 or TRBV12-4 and TRBJ1-3; D unresolved. The CDR3 consists of 12 residues. V was clipped by 3 bases and J by 4 bases, with 4 bases between them. In nucleotides, the CDR3 is TGTGCCAGCAGTTTTACAGGAAACACCATATATTTT. Encoded protein: CASSFTGNTIYF.

Ten or more counts support this clonotype. This chain links TRBV7-9 with TRBJ2-7; the match to TRBD2 covers 11 bases. Germline CDR1 and CDR2: SEHNR and FQNEAQ (reference sequence). Trimming took 4 bases from V and 2 from J; bases not matched to a gene: 1. The CDR3 consists of 14 residues. The CDR3 sequence: CASSSGLAAYEQYF. CDR3 DNA: TGTGCCAGCAGCTCGGGACTAGCGGCCTACGAGCAGTACTTC.

This clonotype was recorded many times. The rearrangement links TRBV7-3 to TRBJ2-3; D gene unclear. The ends were cut back, 2 bases at V and 0 bases at J, with 3 bases in the middle. The CDR3 runs to 13 residues. Germline-derived CDR1 and CDR2 are SGHTA and FQGTGA. Here the CDR3 reads CASSLASTDTQYF. For the CDR3, the DNA is TGTGCCAGCAGCTTAGCTAGCACAGATACGCAGTATTTT.

This clonotype occurred a few times. The chain combines TRBV6-2 or TRBV6-3 with TRBJ2-5; D remains ambiguous. V was cut by 4 bases and J by 5 bases, with 8 bases left in between. The CDR3 runs 12 residues. Germline V gene sequence: CDR1 MNHEY, CDR2 SVGEGT. The CDR3 DNA sequence: TGTGCCAGCAGTTCTAGATACGAGACCCAGTACTTC. Translating it yields CASSSRYETQYF.

The chain recombines TRBV6-2 or TRBV6-3 with TRBJ1-2; maybe TRBD1 (5 bases). Germline-derived CDR1 and CDR2 are MNHEY and SVGEGT. The V and J ends lost 5 bases and 6 bases respectively, with 16 bases between them. The CDR3 extends over 14 amino acids. CDR3 protein: CASSHGPTGDGYTF. CDR3 bases: TGTGCCAGCAGTCACGGACCGACGGGGGATGGCTACACCTTC.

This clonotype was detected only a few times. The chain employs TRBV19 and TRBJ1-1; D is unresolved. V was cut by 10 bases and J by 4 bases, with 19 bases left in between. The CDR3 runs to 14 residues. From germline, CDR1 is LNHDA and CDR2 SQIVND (reference sequence). The CDR3 protein is CATYSPFIGTEAFF. Here the CDR3 DNA reads TGTGCCACCTACTCTCCCTTTATTGGCACTGAAGCTTTCTTT.

This chain connects TRBV4-1 to TRBJ1-3; no definite D call. Per germline, CDR1 MGHRA and CDR2 YSYEKL. Trimming removed 1 base from V and 2 bases from J, with 12 bases in between. This CDR3 spans 16 amino acids. The CDR3 here is CASSQVKEDPGNTIYF. CDR3 in DNA: TGCGCCAGCAGCCAAGTAAAGGAGGACCCTGGAAACACCATATATTTT.

The rearrangement joins TRBV7-3 to TRBJ2-2; 9 positions match TRBD2. Trimming cost V 3 bases and J 6 bases; bases outside gene matches: 14. This CDR3 is 18 amino acids long. CDR1 SGHTA and CDR2 FQGTGA come from the germline V gene. CDR3 DNA: TGTGCCAGCAGCTTGTCGCCGGGACTAGCCCGTTCAGCCGGGGAGCTGTTTTTT. Translating gives CASSLSPGLARSAGELFF. The full variable domain, its missing parts supplied by reference TRBV7-3 and TRBJ2-2, is GAGVSQTPSNKVTEKGKYVELRCDPISGHTALYWYRQSLGQGPEFLIYFQGTGAADDSGLPNDRFFAVRPEGSVSTLKIQRTERGDSAVYLCASSLSPGLARSAGELFFGEGSRLTVL.

V is TRBV6-2 or TRBV6-3 and J is TRBJ2-1; D is uncertain. The V end was cut by 4 bases, the J end by 3 bases, with 7 bases between. Germline-derived CDR1 and CDR2 are MNHEY and SVGEGT. The CDR3 covers 13 residues. CDR3 in DNA: TGTGCCAGCAGTTCAACCCTCTACAATGAGCAGTTCTTC. This translates into CASSSTLYNEQFF.

V gene TRBV7-2 combines with J gene TRBJ2-7; TRBD2 agrees at 12 bases. CDR3 length equals 13 residues. The ends lost 9 bases at V and 5 bases at J; junction bases unmatched: 5. Looked up from germline, CDR1 is SGHTA and CDR2 is FQGNSA. CDR3 nucleotide sequence: TGTGCCAGTCTAGCGGGAGGGACCCACGAGCAGTACTTC. It yields the protein CASLAGGTHEQYF.

This chain connects TRBV15 to TRBJ2-5; 8 nucleotides line up with TRBD1. Germline assignment: CDR1 LNHNV and CDR2 YYDKDF (reference sequence). This CDR3 comprises 16 residues. After removal of 0 bases from V and 5 bases from J, the junction contained 8 bases not matched to a gene. The chain's CDR3 is CATSRDRAGGAETQYF. The CDR3 coding sequence is TGTGCCACCAGCAGAGATCGGGCAGGGGGCGCGGAGACCCAGTACTTC.

The rearrangement links TRBV28 to TRBJ2-4; D unresolved. The CDR3 has 13 amino acids. The germline gives CDR1 MDHEN, CDR2 SYDVKM. V was clipped by 5 bases and J by 15 bases, with 20 bases between them. CDR3 nucleotide sequence: TGTGCCAGCAGTCCCCCCGCTCGGGTTGCTACGTACTTC. Translation gives CASSPPARVATYF. Full variable domain (outside the CDR3, taken from reference TRBV28 and TRBJ2-4): DVKVTQSSRYLVKRTGEKVFLECVQDMDHENMFWYRQDPGLGLRLIYFSYDVKMKEKGDIPEGYSVSREKKERFSLILESASTNQTSMYLCASSPPARVATYFGAGTRLSVL.

The chain recombines TRBV20-1 with TRBJ2-4, with 14 positions matching TRBD2. The CDR3 has 17 amino acids. Per the germline V gene, CDR1 is DFQATT and CDR2 is SNEGSKA (reference sequence). The V segment lost 2 bases and the J segment 7 bases; nucleotides outside the gene matches: 10. The CDR3 spells CSARRLAGGLGFNIQYF. Written as DNA, the CDR3 is TGCAGTGCTAGACGACTAGCGGGAGGGTTGGGGTTCAACATTCAGTACTTC.

The V and J genes are TRBV20-1 and TRBJ1-2, with D hard to call. The CDR3 spans 13 residues. Germline V gives CDR1 DFQATT, CDR2 SNEGSKA (reference sequence). V lost 3 bases, J lost 3 bases, and 11 bases lay in between. CDR3 region: CSARAWGDYGYTF. In nucleotides, the CDR3 is TGCAGTGCTAGGGCCTGGGGAGACTATGGCTACACCTTC.

This clonotype was picked up a small number of times. The rearrangement uses TRBV10-3 and TRBJ2-1, with D unclear. The V gene lost 3 bases and the J gene lost 10 bases, with 16 bases spanning the gap. The CDR3 consists of 14 residues. Looked up from germline, CDR1 is ENHRY and CDR2 is SYGVKD. Written as DNA, the CDR3 is TGTGCCATCAGTGACCCGACTTTAGCCCCAGAGCAGTTCTTC. Its protein product is CAISDPTLAPEQFF.

This clonotype showed up many times. V is TRBV7-2 and J is TRBJ2-1; TRBD2 is a possible D gene (5 bases). Germline loops: CDR1 SGHTA, CDR2 FQGNSA. CDR3 size: 15 residues. Trimming pared 2 bases from V and 9 bases from J, leaving 17 bases between. The CDR3 bases are TGTGCCAGCAGCTTATCCCCACGGGGATTCGGTGAGCAGTTCTTC. Amino acids: CASSLSPRGFGEQFF.

This clonotype came up a few times. V and J are TRBV2 and TRBJ2-7; 9 nucleotides line up with TRBD1. This CDR3 comprises 15 residues. The V gene end was trimmed by 5 bases and the J gene end by 3 bases; junction bases not matched to a gene: 8. Germline CDR1 SNHLY, CDR2 FYNNEI. The CDR3 loop reads CASSKQGTGYYEQYF. The CDR3 region has the DNA TGTGCCAGCAGTAAACAAGGGACAGGGTACTACGAGCAGTACTTC.

CDR3 sequence (DNA): TGTGCCAGCAGCTTCGAGGTAATAAACACTGAAGCTTTCTTT. As protein: CASSFEVINTEAFF. The chain recombines TRBV5-6 with TRBJ1-1; D is unresolved. Trimming took 2 bases from V and 2 from J, leaving 10 bases between them. The CDR3 length is 14 residues. CDR1 and CDR2 (germline): SGHDT, YYEEEE.

This clonotype has at least ten counts. The V and J genes are TRBV28 and TRBJ1-3; the D gene is possibly TRBD1 (5 bases). Germline V gene sequence: CDR1 MDHEN, CDR2 SYDVKM. Trimming shortened V by 3 bases and J by 3 bases, and 12 bases separated the two germline ends. The CDR3 has 15 residues. The CDR3 bases are TGTGCCAGCAGTTTTACGTCAGGGTATGGAAACACCATATATTTT. Amino acids: CASSFTSGYGNTIYF.

The rearrangement links TRBV12-3 or TRBV12-4 to TRBJ2-1; TRBD2 is a possible D gene (6 bases). The CDR3 runs 16 residues. The V end was cut by 2 bases, the J end by 0 bases, with 11 bases between. CDR3 region: CASSLLTGSSYNEQFF. As DNA, the CDR3 is TGTGCCAGCAGTTTATTGACCGGGAGCTCCTACAATGAGCAGTTCTTC.

This chain connects TRBV6-2 or TRBV6-3 to TRBJ2-1; D remains ambiguous. The germline CDR1 and CDR2 sequences are MNHEY and SVGEGT. This CDR3 is 16 amino acids long. Deletions cut 5 bases from V and 0 bases from J, with 14 bases between. This CDR3 reads CASSPLSQSSYNEQFF. The CDR3 DNA reads TGTGCCAGCAGTCCCCTTTCGCAAAGCTCCTACAATGAGCAGTTCTTC.

This clonotype has a handful of counts. The rearrangement joins TRBV19 to TRBJ2-1; 9 bases align to TRBD2. The V segment lost 4 bases and the J segment 4 bases; nucleotides outside the gene matches: 5. The germline CDR1 and CDR2 sequences are LNHDA and SQIVND (reference sequence). CDR3 length equals 15 residues. In DNA form, the CDR3 reads TGTGCCAGTAGTAGTACGGCGGGAGGGTACAATGAGCAGTTCTTC. Its translation: CASSSTAGGYNEQFF.